This T cell receptor beta chain was found in a study of memory CD4+ T cells and cytomegalovirus serostatus. Germline V lookup: CDR1 MNHNS, CDR2 SASEGT. The CDR3 has 13 residues. Germline trimming cut 7 bases from V and 5 bases from J; bases unmatched to any gene: 6. Single viable CD3+CD4+CD8-CD45RO+ cells were sorted as the memory CD4+ T cells. TCRdb's table, derived via immunoSEQ multiplex PCR, lists solely in-frame clones and lacks some. Of tens of thousands of clones detected, approximately 83% appear once; the ten largest clones hold 0.55% to 0.7%. This clonotype originated in an adult in good health and CMV-seronegative. J is TRBJ2-7 and V is TRBV6-1; TRBD1 agrees at 9 bases. Sequencing was performed on memory CD4+ T cells from blood. CDR3 in amino acids: CASMGQGSDEQYF. Written as DNA, the CDR3 is TGTGCCAGCATGGGACAGGGATCAGACGAGCAGTACTTC.